This passage covers 5 T cell receptor beta chains from one sample sequenced in a study of blood T cell repertoires in COVID-19. The method was immunoSEQ multiplex PCR; TCRdb's version includes in-frame clones alone and lacks a portion of them. This sample has fewer than 450,000 clones, with over 70% found just once. The specimen was peripheral blood. These receptors were taken from a woman in her 50s with COVID-19, enrolled during active disease.

This chain links TRBV18 with TRBJ1-4; D gene ambiguous. Germline CDR1 is KGHSH and CDR2 is LQKENI. The CDR3 loop spans 15 amino acids. Trimming took off 0 bases at V and 0 bases at J, with 5 bases between the two ends. This CDR3 is CASSPPGATNEKLFF. The CDR3, as DNA: TGTGCCAGCTCACCACCGGGCGCAACTAATGAAAAACTGTTTTTT. The full variable domain, in which reference TRBV18 and TRBJ1-4 provide the parts outside the CDR3, is NAGVMQNPRHLVRRRGQEARLRCSPMKGHSHVYWYRQLPEEGLKFMVYLQKENIIDESGMPKERFSAEFPKEGPSILRIQQVVRGDSAAYFCASSPPGATNEKLFFGSGTQLSVL.

J is TRBJ1-1 and V is TRBV28; no definite D call. Germline V lookup: CDR1 MDHEN, CDR2 SYDVKM. The CDR3 has 12 amino acids. Trimming pared 6 bases from V and 1 base from J, leaving 6 bases between. The CDR3 coding sequence is TGTGCCAGCAGCCTGAGGAACACTGAAGCTTTCTTT. Translation gives CASSLRNTEAFF.

This clone showed up just once. The chain joins TRBV18 to TRBJ2-7; 9 positions agree with TRBD2. The V gene's germline CDR1 is KGHSH and CDR2 LQKENI. The junction had 7 bases not matched to a gene; V was cut back by 1 base and J by 3 bases. CDR3 length equals 16 residues. In DNA, the CDR3 is TGTGCCAGCTCACCACGGGGACTAGCTGGGATCTACGAGCAGTACTTC. Its protein is CASSPRGLAGIYEQYF.

The chain employs TRBV29-1 and TRBJ2-3; D uncertain. Germline CDR1 is SQVTM and CDR2 is ANQGSEA. The CDR3 extends over 13 amino acids. Trimming took 4 bases from V and 5 from J, leaving 13 bases between them. The DNA of the CDR3 is TGCAGCGTTGCCGGGTTACTTGGAGATACGCAGTATTTT. Its protein is CSVAGLLGDTQYF.

The chain recombines TRBV24-1 with TRBJ2-5; D possibly corresponds to TRBD1 (6 bases). The germline V and J ends were trimmed by 2 bases and 2 bases, with 11 bases remaining between them. In germline, CDR1 is KGHDR, CDR2 SFDVKD. CDR3 length: 15 residues. In DNA form, the CDR3 reads TGTGCCACCAGTGATTCTGGGACACTGCAAGAGACCCAGTACTTC. Protein: CATSDSGTLQETQYF.